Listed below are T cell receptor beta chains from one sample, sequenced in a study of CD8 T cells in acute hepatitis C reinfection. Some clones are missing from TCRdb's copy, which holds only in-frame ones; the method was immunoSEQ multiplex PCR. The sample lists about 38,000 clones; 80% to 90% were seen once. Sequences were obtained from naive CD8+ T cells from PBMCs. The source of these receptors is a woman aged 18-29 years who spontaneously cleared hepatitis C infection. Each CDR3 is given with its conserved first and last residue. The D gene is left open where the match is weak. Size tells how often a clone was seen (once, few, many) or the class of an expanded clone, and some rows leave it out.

CDR3nt: TGTGCCAGCAGCCTCCACTTGACTAGCGGCAATGAGCAGTTCTTC
CDR3aa: CASSLHLTSGNEQFF
abundance: -
j_gene: TRBJ2-1
d_gene: TRBD2
v_gene: TRBV4-2

CDR3nt: TGCAGCGAAGGGACAGGGGATGAAGAGACCCAGTACTTC
CDR3aa: CSEGTGDEETQYF
abundance: -
j_gene: TRBJ2-5
d_gene: TRBD1
v_gene: TRBV29-1

CDR3nt: TGTGCCGAAACCGGGGCCGTAGGCACTGAAGCTTTCTTT
CDR3aa: CAETGAVGTEAFF
abundance: -
j_gene: TRBJ1-1
d_gene: -
v_gene: TRBV7-9

CDR3nt: TGCGCCAGCAGCGACGTACCACCGGGACTAGCGGGAGGCCGCACAGATACGCAGTATTTT
CDR3aa: CASSDVPPGLAGGRTDTQYF
abundance: -
j_gene: TRBJ2-3
d_gene: TRBD2
v_gene: TRBV5-1

CDR3nt: TGTGCCAGCAGACAGGGGCCCACTGAAGCTTTCTTT
CDR3aa: CASRQGPTEAFF
abundance: -
j_gene: TRBJ1-1
d_gene: TRBD1
v_gene: TRBV6-1

CDR3nt: TGTGCCAGCAGCTTAGAAGGGTCCGCTAGTCCCTATGAGCAGTTCTTC
CDR3aa: CASSLEGSASPYEQFF
abundance: -
j_gene: TRBJ2-1
d_gene: -
v_gene: TRBV11-3

CDR3nt: TGCGCCAGCACTGAGGACAATGAGCAGTTCTTC
CDR3aa: CASTEDNEQFF
abundance: -
j_gene: TRBJ2-1
d_gene: -
v_gene: TRBV10-2

CDR3nt: TGTGCCAGCAGCTTCGGGACAGGCTACGAGCAGTACTTC
CDR3aa: CASSFGTGYEQYF
abundance: -
j_gene: TRBJ2-7
d_gene: TRBD1
v_gene: TRBV7-9

CDR3nt: TGTGCCAGCAGCTTAGATCTTGGGCCCGCTTTACCGTACAATGAGCAGTTCTTC
CDR3aa: CASSLDLGPALPYNEQFF
abundance: -
j_gene: TRBJ2-1
d_gene: -
v_gene: TRBV11-2

CDR3nt: TGTGCCAGCAGCAACCGGGACGAGGGGACCTACGAGCAGTACTTC
CDR3aa: CASSNRDEGTYEQYF
abundance: -
j_gene: TRBJ2-7
d_gene: -
v_gene: TRBV7-9

CDR3nt: TGTGCCAGCAGCAGTGGACAGGGGGTTTGGGAAGCTTTCTTT
CDR3aa: CASSSGQGVWEAFF
abundance: -
j_gene: TRBJ1-1
d_gene: TRBD1
v_gene: TRBV27

CDR3nt: TGTGCCAGCAGTTTCCGGGGCGAAGTGGGAGATACGCAGTATTTT
CDR3aa: CASSFRGEVGDTQYF
abundance: -
j_gene: TRBJ2-3
d_gene: -
v_gene: TRBV28

CDR3nt: TGTGCCAGCAGCCCGACTCCGGGGGAGACCCAGTACTTC
CDR3aa: CASSPTPGETQYF
abundance: -
j_gene: TRBJ2-5
d_gene: -
v_gene: TRBV7-9

CDR3nt: TGTGCCAGCAGTTTCCACTCCCAATCCACTGAAGCTTTCTTT
CDR3aa: CASSFHSQSTEAFF
abundance: -
j_gene: TRBJ1-1
d_gene: -
v_gene: TRBV27

CDR3nt: TGTGCCACCCAAGACAGCTACGAGCAGTACTTC
CDR3aa: CATQDSYEQYF
abundance: few
j_gene: TRBJ2-7
d_gene: -
v_gene: TRBV27

CDR3nt: TGTGCCAGCAGTTTTTCCCTAGCGGGAGTGAGTCTCGAGCAGTTCTTC
CDR3aa: CASSFSLAGVSLEQFF
abundance: -
j_gene: TRBJ2-1
d_gene: TRBD2
v_gene: TRBV27

CDR3nt: TGTGCCAGTAGTCCAAAGGGGCGACCACCCTACGAGCAGTACTTC
CDR3aa: CASSPKGRPPYEQYF
abundance: once
j_gene: TRBJ2-7
d_gene: -
v_gene: TRBV19

CDR3nt: TGTGCCAGCAGCTCGAAGCAAACTAGGAATGAGCAGTTCTTC
CDR3aa: CASSSKQTRNEQFF
abundance: -
j_gene: TRBJ2-1
d_gene: -
v_gene: TRBV7-9

CDR3nt: TGTGCCAGCAGCTTCACAACCGGGGAGCTGTTTTTT
CDR3aa: CASSFTTGELFF
abundance: -
j_gene: TRBJ2-2
d_gene: -
v_gene: TRBV7-3

CDR3nt: TGTGCCAGCAGTAACCTCAACAGGGCCTCAGAGACCCAGTACTTC
CDR3aa: CASSNLNRASETQYF
abundance: once
j_gene: TRBJ2-5
d_gene: -
v_gene: TRBV6-5

CDR3nt: TGTGCCAGCAGTCTTGCCCCCGGCAATGAGCAGTTCTTC
CDR3aa: CASSLAPGNEQFF
abundance: -
j_gene: TRBJ2-1
d_gene: -
v_gene: TRBV27

CDR3nt: TGTGCCAGCAGCACAGAAGTAGACCAAGAGACCCAGTACTTC
CDR3aa: CASSTEVDQETQYF
abundance: few
j_gene: TRBJ2-5
d_gene: -
v_gene: TRBV7-9

CDR3nt: TGTGCCAGTAGTGATGACAGGCCCACTAAGACTGAAGCTTTCTTT
CDR3aa: CASSDDRPTKTEAFF
abundance: -
j_gene: TRBJ1-1
d_gene: -
v_gene: TRBV19

CDR3nt: TGTGCCAGCAGTGAATGGGCAGGTCAGACTAGCACAGATACGCAGTATTTT
CDR3aa: CASSEWAGQTSTDTQYF
abundance: -
j_gene: TRBJ2-3
d_gene: -
v_gene: TRBV6-1

CDR3nt: TGTGCCAGCAGCGCGAGCGGGAGTGGTGTTGAGCAGTTCTTC
CDR3aa: CASSASGSGVEQFF
abundance: few
j_gene: TRBJ2-1
d_gene: TRBD2
v_gene: TRBV7-9

CDR3nt: TGCGCCAGCAGCCAAGGGACAGGGACCTACGAGCAGTACTTC
CDR3aa: CASSQGTGTYEQYF
abundance: -
j_gene: TRBJ2-7
d_gene: TRBD1
v_gene: TRBV4-1

CDR3nt: TGCAGCATGAGGAGGATCAATGAGCAGTTCTTC
CDR3aa: CSMRRINEQFF
abundance: -
j_gene: TRBJ2-1
d_gene: -
v_gene: TRBV29-1

CDR3nt: TGTGCCAGCAGTGGGGGAGTTCTGTACGAGCAGTACTTC
CDR3aa: CASSGGVLYEQYF
abundance: -
j_gene: TRBJ2-7
d_gene: -
v_gene: TRBV27

CDR3nt: TGCGCCAGCAGTGAAGGTGGGGGGGAGCTAGATGGCTACACCTTC
CDR3aa: CASSEGGGELDGYTF
abundance: -
j_gene: TRBJ1-2
d_gene: -
v_gene: TRBV10-2

CDR3nt: TGTGCCAGCAGCTTCGGGACAGGGGGCCCAGATACGCAGTATTTT
CDR3aa: CASSFGTGGPDTQYF
abundance: -
j_gene: TRBJ2-3
d_gene: TRBD1
v_gene: TRBV13

CDR3nt: TGTGCCAGCAGCGCAGCAGGGACAGAAGTTGCTGGCTACACCTTC
CDR3aa: CASSAAGTEVAGYTF
abundance: few
j_gene: TRBJ1-2
d_gene: TRBD1
v_gene: TRBV9

CDR3nt: TGTGCCAGCAGCCAAGGTCTCCAATACGAGCAGTACTTC
CDR3aa: CASSQGLQYEQYF
abundance: -
j_gene: TRBJ2-7
d_gene: -
v_gene: TRBV4-2

CDR3nt: TGCGCCAGCAGCCAAGATCCCCTCCTTCCCCGAAGTAGGGACCAGACCGGGGAGCTGTTTTTT
CDR3aa: CASSQDPLLPRSRDQTGELFF
abundance: -
j_gene: TRBJ2-2
d_gene: -
v_gene: TRBV4-1

CDR3nt: TGTGCCAGCAGCTTGTCGCTCCCTTTATCTAGGGACATCCACAATGGCTACACCTTC
CDR3aa: CASSLSLPLSRDIHNGYTF
abundance: once
j_gene: TRBJ1-2
d_gene: -
v_gene: TRBV5-5

CDR3nt: TGTGCCAGCAGTGAACTGGAAGGGTTAATGGCAGGGACCTACGAGCAGTACTTC
CDR3aa: CASSELEGLMAGTYEQYF
abundance: -
j_gene: TRBJ2-7
d_gene: -
v_gene: TRBV2

CDR3nt: TGTGCCAGCAGCTCCCACCTTGTAGGAGCAACGTACGAGCAGTACTTC
CDR3aa: CASSSHLVGATYEQYF
abundance: once
j_gene: TRBJ2-7
d_gene: -
v_gene: TRBV9

CDR3nt: TGTGCCACCAGCAGAGCCGATTTCCGGGCCCAGAGCATGAACACTGAAGCTTTCTTT
CDR3aa: CATSRADFRAQSMNTEAFF
abundance: -
j_gene: TRBJ1-1
d_gene: -
v_gene: TRBV15

CDR3nt: TGTGCCAGCAGTGGGCGAGACGGGTTCGAGCAGTACTTC
CDR3aa: CASSGRDGFEQYF
abundance: -
j_gene: TRBJ2-7
d_gene: -
v_gene: TRBV2

CDR3nt: TGTGCCGCCGGCCCCCCTGGGGCTCCGTACGAGCAGTACTTC
CDR3aa: CAAGPPGAPYEQYF
abundance: -
j_gene: TRBJ2-7
d_gene: -
v_gene: TRBV10-3

CDR3nt: TGTGCCAGCAGTCCAGGACGGACTGAAGCTTTCTTT
CDR3aa: CASSPGRTEAFF
abundance: -
j_gene: TRBJ1-1
d_gene: -
v_gene: TRBV27

CDR3nt: TGTGCCAGCAGCTTACGAAGCGGGAGGGATCGTGAGCAGTTCTTC
CDR3aa: CASSLRSGRDREQFF
abundance: -
j_gene: TRBJ2-1
d_gene: TRBD2
v_gene: TRBV11-2

CDR3nt: TGCGCCAGCAGCCAAGATAGACTACCCAGAGGTGGCAATCAGCCCCAGCATTTT
CDR3aa: CASSQDRLPRGGNQPQHF
abundance: -
j_gene: TRBJ1-5
d_gene: -
v_gene: TRBV4-1

CDR3nt: TGTGCCAGCAGTTCGACAGGCACAGAAGCTTTCTTT
CDR3aa: CASSSTGTEAFF
abundance: -
j_gene: TRBJ1-1
d_gene: -
v_gene: TRBV27

CDR3nt: TGTGCCAGCAGCTTAGATGACAATGGCTGGAGTTGGTCCTACGAGCAGTACTTC
CDR3aa: CASSLDDNGWSWSYEQYF
abundance: -
j_gene: TRBJ2-7
d_gene: -
v_gene: TRBV11-2

CDR3nt: TGTGCCAGCAGTGAATATAGATCCAGGGGAACCTATGGCTACACCTTC
CDR3aa: CASSEYRSRGTYGYTF
abundance: -
j_gene: TRBJ1-2
d_gene: -
v_gene: TRBV25-1

CDR3nt: TGTGCCAGCAGTGGGTCAGGGAACACTGAAGCTTTCTTT
CDR3aa: CASSGSGNTEAFF
abundance: -
j_gene: TRBJ1-1
d_gene: -
v_gene: TRBV27

CDR3nt: TGTGCCAGTAGTCCCGGTGGCACACGGCAGTACTTC
CDR3aa: CASSPGGTRQYF
abundance: few
j_gene: TRBJ2-7
d_gene: -
v_gene: TRBV19

CDR3nt: TGTGCCAGCAGACGTCGATCTAGCTCCTACAATGAGCAGTTCTTC
CDR3aa: CASRRRSSSYNEQFF
abundance: -
j_gene: TRBJ2-1
d_gene: -
v_gene: TRBV7-8

CDR3nt: TGTGCCAGAGACCGGGCGACGGATGAGCAGTTCTTC
CDR3aa: CARDRATDEQFF
abundance: -
j_gene: TRBJ2-1
d_gene: -
v_gene: TRBV2

CDR3nt: TGCGCCAGCCTACCCCGAGACAGGGAGGGTTGGTACGAGCAGTACTTC
CDR3aa: CASLPRDREGWYEQYF
abundance: -
j_gene: TRBJ2-7
d_gene: -
v_gene: TRBV23-1